This T cell receptor (beta chain) was recovered during a study of beta chain features in type 1 diabetes. Every isolated RNA sample was fully reverse transcribed, so sequencing captured expressed TCRB transcripts. Read counts averaged roughly 4 million for samples of naive, central memory and regulatory T cells. Assay: immunoSEQ multiplex PCR; the TCRdb copy retains only in-frame clones and omits some. There are around 40,000 clones in the sample; roughly 70% occur only once, and about 2% lies in the top ten. General study points: Any HLA type influence on TCRB rearrangement was left unresolved here. All four CD4+ subsets of Type 1 diabetes patients contained TCRB CDR3s that were moderately but significantly shorter. Comparison showed that naive, central memory and Treg TCRB repertoires appeared more similar among patients than among healthy donors. Highly expressing activated T cells could be over-counted with a cDNA template.

Comment on this clone: Its antigen is not known.

In germline, CDR1 is KGHSH, CDR2 LQKENI. V shed 3 bases, J shed 7 bases, and the junction held 6 bases outside the gene matches. This CDR3 has 14 residues. The chain carries TRBV18 and TRBJ2-1, with 7 bases aligning to TRBD2. Sequenced: Tregs from blood. The receptor's source is a woman aged 18-29 years with type 1 diabetes. The CDR3 DNA reads as TGTGCCAGCTCACCCCTCCTAGCGGATAATGAGCAGTTCTTC. Protein: CASSPLLADNEQFF. Drawing the rest from reference TRBV18 and TRBJ2-1, the complete variable domain is NAGVMQNPRHLVRRRGQEARLRCSPMKGHSHVYWYRQLPEEGLKFMVYLQKENIIDESGMPKERFSAEFPKEGPSILRIQQVVRGDSAAYFCASSPLLADNEQFFGPGTRLTVL.